A selection of T cell receptor beta chains follows, all from one sample in a study of response to subunit inactivated influenza vaccine. From the RT-PCR reads, TCRdb called clonotypes with MiXCR, one entry per CDR3 protein. The sample has about 650,000 distinct CDR3 sequences, around 16% seen once. Sequencing used PBMCs from blood, obtained 11 to 12 days after vaccination. These TCRs come from a man aged 50 or older who received an inactivated influenza vaccine. Each CDR3 is given with its conserved first and last residue. Fields, in order: J gene, D gene, clone size, V gene, CDR3 protein, CDR3 DNA. A D gene is named only where the DNA matches it firmly. Clone size is stated in some rows and not others, as once, few, many or a class when expanded.

TRBJ2-3 | NA | NA | TRBV7-2 | CASRLELAKSTDTQYF | TGTGCCAGCAGGTTGGAGCTAGCCAAAAGCACAGATACGCAGTATTTT
TRBJ2-4 | TRBD2 | NA | TRBV15 | CATREESGGAKNIQYF | TGTGCCACCAGAGAAGAGAGCGGGGGAGCCAAAAACATTCAGTACTTC
TRBJ1-2 | NA | NA | TRBV7-9 | CASSKRNYGYTF | TGTGCCAGCAGCAAGAGAAACTATGGCTACACCTTC
TRBJ2-5 | TRBD2 | NA | TRBV7-6 | CASSPRGGGRIQETQYF | TGTGCCAGCAGCCCCCGGGGGGGGGGCCGAATCCAAGAGACCCAGTACTTC
TRBJ2-7 | NA | NA | TRBV6-5 | CASSNSEGGLYEQYF | TGTGCCAGCAGTAACTCGGAGGGGGGCCTCTACGAGCAGTACTTC
TRBJ1-1 | NA | NA | TRBV12-3/TRBV12-4 | CASSLMGTLEAFF | TGTGCCAGCAGTTTAATGGGTACTCTAGAAGCTTTCTTT
TRBJ2-3 | TRBD1 | few | TRBV20-1 | CSAPGQERDTQYF | TGCAGTGCACCGGGACAGGAGAGGGATACGCAGTATTTT
TRBJ1-1 | NA | many | TRBV29-1 | CSVESDWDTEAFF | TGCAGCGTTGAATCTGACTGGGACACTGAAGCTTTCTTT
TRBJ2-7 | TRBD1 | NA | TRBV7-2 | CASSDRPGTGWYEQYF | TGTGCCAGCAGCGACCGACCTGGGACAGGGTGGTACGAGCAGTACTTC
TRBJ2-7 | NA | NA | TRBV5-1 | CASSLEPYSDEQYF | TGCGCCAGCAGCTTGGAACCCTATTCAGACGAGCAGTACTTC
TRBJ2-5 | NA | NA | TRBV18 | CASSPGSTQETQYF | TGTGCCAGCTCACCAGGGAGTACCCAAGAGACCCAGTACTTC